The clone carrying this T cell receptor (beta chain) was seen many times. Its antigen is undetermined. This sample is drawn from a study of response to subunit inactivated influenza vaccine. TCRdb re-called the RT-PCR reads through MiXCR, storing one row per CDR3 protein. The sample has 250,000 to 350,000 distinct CDR3 sequences, roughly 22% seen once. CDR1 is SQVTM, CDR2 ANQGSEA, per germline. The ends were cut back, 0 bases at V and 8 bases at J, with 20 bases in the middle. The CDR3 extends over 16 amino acids. Study-wide results and limits: The authors suggested that every seasonal influenza vaccination recruits few new T cells.

Sequenced here: PBMCs from blood, sampled roughly 20 months after vaccination. V gene TRBV29-1 combines with J gene TRBJ2-1; no firm D call. This clonotype originated in a man aged 50 to 69 who received an inactivated influenza vaccine. DNA for the CDR3: TGCAGCGTTGAAGATCTTGAAGGGTGGGCTACCCATGAGCAGTTCTTC. This codes for CSVEDLEGWATHEQFF.